Each of the 9 T cell receptor beta chains below was sequenced from the same sample in a study of cytomegalovirus exposure and HLA in healthy donors (dated by TCRdb to 2016 to 2017). The library was produced with the immunoSEQ multiplex PCR assay. For the multiplex PCR, a mixture combining 60 forward primers for TCR Vbeta segments and 13 reverse primers for TCR Jbeta segments was used. TCRdb limited this immuneACCESS table to in-frame rearrangements with V and J called. A share of clones is missing; checked studies link under half to unresolved V genes, and the rest is unexplained. Here the sample has 150,000 to 200,000 clones; 81% occur a single time. Together, the top ten hold about 12% of the sample. The sample consisted of PBMCs. These receptors were taken from a woman between 45 and 65 years old in good health and CMV-seronegative.

The chain combines TRBV7-8 with TRBJ2-5; 7 bases align to TRBD2. Looked up from germline, CDR1 is SGHVS and CDR2 is FQNEAQ. The V gene end was trimmed by 5 bases and the J gene end by 1 base; junction bases not matched to a gene: 4. CDR3 length equals 14 residues. The CDR3 nucleotides are TGTGCCAGCAGCCCTAGCGGACTCCAAGAGACCCAGTACTTC. Translation: CASSPSGLQETQYF.

This clone was seen a few times. The chain uses TRBV2 and TRBJ2-1, with 8 bases fitting TRBD2. This CDR3 comprises 14 residues. Germline values: CDR1 SNHLY, CDR2 FYNNEI. J lost 12 bases, V lost 6 bases, and 13 bases had no gene match. The CDR3 coding sequence is TGTGCCAGCAGGTTAGCGGGGCTCGTCGTTGGGCAGTTCTTC. It is translated as CASRLAGLVVGQFF.

The chain carries TRBV7-9 and TRBJ2-2, with TRBD1 matching 8 bases. This CDR3 comprises 14 residues. With 6 bases clipped from V and 6 bases from J, the junction kept 6 bases outside the gene matches. Germline assignment: CDR1 SEHNR and CDR2 FQNEAQ (reference sequence). The CDR3 loop reads CASSLRTGPGELFF. DNA for the CDR3: TGTGCCAGCAGTCTCAGGACAGGGCCCGGGGAGCTGTTTTTT.

This chain joins TRBV7-9 and TRBJ2-3; 7 positions agree with TRBD1. CDR1 and CDR2 from the germline V gene are SEHNR and FQNEAQ (reference sequence). V shed 4 bases, J shed 0 bases, and the junction held 1 base outside the gene matches. The CDR3 has 14 amino acids. Here the CDR3 DNA reads TGTGCCAGCAGCTCGACAGGGAGCACAGATACGCAGTATTTT. Translated, it gives CASSSTGSTDTQYF.

This clone has only one observation. The chain is built from TRBV6-1 and TRBJ1-2; no clear D. V was trimmed by 5 bases and J by 8 bases, leaving 15 bases between them. The CDR3 loop spans 13 amino acids. The germline V gene has CDR1 MNHNS and CDR2 SASEGT. CDR3 sequence (DNA): TGTGCCAGCAGTCCAAACGTGAACCTAGGCTACACCTTC. Amino acid sequence: CASSPNVNLGYTF.

The gene calls are TRBV27 and TRBJ1-2; no definite D call. The V and J ends lost 5 bases and 7 bases respectively, with 14 bases between them. There are 13 residues in the CDR3. The V gene's germline CDR1 is MNHEY and CDR2 SMNVEV (reference sequence). The CDR3 bases are TGTGCCAGCAGTCGCTCAGGTGTAAGTGGCTACACCTTC. Its protein product is CASSRSGVSGYTF.

The gene calls are TRBV6-5 and TRBJ2-5; D may be TRBD1 (5 bases). The assigned J gene may be wrong: the sequence end matches TRBJ2-7 better. CDR1 MNHEY and CDR2 SVGAGI come from the germline V gene. The CDR3 covers 13 residues. In DNA form, the CDR3 reads TGTGCCACTACAGGACCCAATGGGGTCGAGCAGTACTTC. Translation: CATTGPNGVEQYF.

The chain employs TRBV28 and TRBJ2-6; 7 nucleotides match TRBD1. The germline CDR1 and CDR2 sequences are MDHEN and SYDVKM. The CDR3 runs 16 residues. V shed 2 bases and J 1 base; nucleotides not matched to a gene: 2. CDR3 sequence (DNA): TGTGCCAGCAGTTTAGCACAGGGGTCTGGGGCCAACGTCCTGACTTTC. This gives the protein CASSLAQGSGANVLTF. Based on the CDR3 plus reference TRBV28 and TRBJ2-6, the full variable domain is DVKVTQSSRYLVKRTGEKVFLECVQDMDHENMFWYRQDPGLGLRLIYFSYDVKMKEKGDIPEGYSVSREKKERFSLILESASTNQTSMYLCASSLAQGSGANVLTFGAGSRLTVL.

This clone has just a few counts. The chain carries TRBV6-6 and TRBJ1-1; tentatively, D is TRBD1 (5 bases). Trimming removed 4 bases at V and 4 bases at J, with 16 bases between. The CDR3 has 15 residues. Germline CDR1 and CDR2: MNHNY and SVGAGI (reference sequence). This chain's CDR3 is CASSSRGGFGTEAFF. CDR3 sequence (DNA): TGTGCCAGCAGTTCGCGGGGGGGGTTTGGCACTGAAGCTTTCTTT.